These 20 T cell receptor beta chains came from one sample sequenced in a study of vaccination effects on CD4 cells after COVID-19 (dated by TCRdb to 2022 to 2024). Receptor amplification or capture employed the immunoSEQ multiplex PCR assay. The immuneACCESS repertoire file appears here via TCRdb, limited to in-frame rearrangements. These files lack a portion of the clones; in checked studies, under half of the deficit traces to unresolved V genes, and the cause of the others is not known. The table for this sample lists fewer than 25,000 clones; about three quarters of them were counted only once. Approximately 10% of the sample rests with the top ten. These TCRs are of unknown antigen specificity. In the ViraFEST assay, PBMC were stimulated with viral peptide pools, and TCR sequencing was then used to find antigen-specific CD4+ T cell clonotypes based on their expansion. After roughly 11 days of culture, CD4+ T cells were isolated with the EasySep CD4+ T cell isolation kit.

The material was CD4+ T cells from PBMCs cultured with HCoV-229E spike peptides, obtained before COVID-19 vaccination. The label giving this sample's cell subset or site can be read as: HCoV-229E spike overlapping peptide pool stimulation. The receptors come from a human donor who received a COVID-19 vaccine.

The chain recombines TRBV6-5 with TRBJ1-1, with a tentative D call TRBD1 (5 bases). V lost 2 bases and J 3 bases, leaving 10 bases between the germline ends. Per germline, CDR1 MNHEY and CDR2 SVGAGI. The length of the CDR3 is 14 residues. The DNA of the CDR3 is TGTGCCAGCAGTTACGGGGGGAAGGACACTGAAGCTTTCTTT. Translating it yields CASSYGGKDTEAFF.

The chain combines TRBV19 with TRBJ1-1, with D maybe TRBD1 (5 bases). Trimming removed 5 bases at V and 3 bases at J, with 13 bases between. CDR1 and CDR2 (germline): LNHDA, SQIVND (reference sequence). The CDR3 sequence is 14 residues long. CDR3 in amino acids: CASSPWGTYTEAFF. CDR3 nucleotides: TGTGCCAGTAGTCCCTGGGGGACTTACACTGAAGCTTTCTTT.

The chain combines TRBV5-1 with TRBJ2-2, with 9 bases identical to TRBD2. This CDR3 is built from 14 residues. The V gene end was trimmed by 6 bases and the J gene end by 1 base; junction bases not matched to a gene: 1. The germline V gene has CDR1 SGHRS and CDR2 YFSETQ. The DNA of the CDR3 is TGCGCCAGCAAAGCGGGGGGGAACACCGGGGAGCTGTTTTTT. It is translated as CASKAGGNTGELFF.

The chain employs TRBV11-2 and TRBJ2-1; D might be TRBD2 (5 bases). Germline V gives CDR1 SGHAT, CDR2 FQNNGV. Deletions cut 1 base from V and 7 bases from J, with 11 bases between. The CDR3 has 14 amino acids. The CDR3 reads CASSLGPSLNEQFF. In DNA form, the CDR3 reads TGTGCCAGCAGCTTAGGTCCTAGCTTAAATGAGCAGTTCTTC. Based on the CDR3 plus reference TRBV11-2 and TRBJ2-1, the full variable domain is EAGVAQSPRYKIIEKRQSVAFWCNPISGHATLYWYQQILGQGPKLLIQFQNNGVVDDSQLPKDRFSAERLKGVDSTLKIQPAKLEDSAVYLCASSLGPSLNEQFFGPGTRLTVL.

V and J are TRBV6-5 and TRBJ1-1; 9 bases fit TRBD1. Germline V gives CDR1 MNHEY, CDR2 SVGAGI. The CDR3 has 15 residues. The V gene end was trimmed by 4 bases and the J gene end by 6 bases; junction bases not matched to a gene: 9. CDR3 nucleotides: TGTGCCAGCAGTTCCCCCGGGACAGGGTACCCTGAAGCTTTCTTT. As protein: CASSSPGTGYPEAFF.

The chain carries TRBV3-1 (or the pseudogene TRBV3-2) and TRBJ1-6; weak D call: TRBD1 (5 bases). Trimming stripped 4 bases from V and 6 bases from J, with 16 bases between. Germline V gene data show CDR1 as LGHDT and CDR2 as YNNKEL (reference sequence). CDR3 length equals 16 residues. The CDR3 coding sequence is TGTGCCAGCAGCCCCATCTCTGGGGGGGGTAATTCACCCCTCCACTTT. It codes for CASSPISGGGNSPLHF.

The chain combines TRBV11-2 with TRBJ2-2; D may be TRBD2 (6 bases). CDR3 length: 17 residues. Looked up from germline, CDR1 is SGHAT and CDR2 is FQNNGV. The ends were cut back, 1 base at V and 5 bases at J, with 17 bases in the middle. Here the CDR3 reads CASSLGRGPDWTGELFF. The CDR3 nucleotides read TGTGCCAGCAGCTTAGGGCGGGGTCCCGATTGGACCGGGGAGCTGTTTTTT.

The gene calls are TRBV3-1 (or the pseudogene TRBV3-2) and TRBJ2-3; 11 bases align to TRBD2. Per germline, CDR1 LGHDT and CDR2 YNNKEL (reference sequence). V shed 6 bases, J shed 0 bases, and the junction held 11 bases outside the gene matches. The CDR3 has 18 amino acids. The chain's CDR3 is CASRQTSGGPTSTDTQYF. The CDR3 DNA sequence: TGTGCCAGCAGACAAACTAGCGGGGGCCCAACTAGCACAGATACGCAGTATTTT.

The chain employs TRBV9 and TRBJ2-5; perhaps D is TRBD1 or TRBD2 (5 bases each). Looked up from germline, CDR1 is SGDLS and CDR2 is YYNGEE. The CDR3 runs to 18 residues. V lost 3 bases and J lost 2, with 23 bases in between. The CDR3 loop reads CASSGRGRQPLGQETQYF. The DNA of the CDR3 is TGTGCCAGCAGCGGTAGGGGACGGCAACCCTTGGGGCAAGAGACCCAGTACTTC.

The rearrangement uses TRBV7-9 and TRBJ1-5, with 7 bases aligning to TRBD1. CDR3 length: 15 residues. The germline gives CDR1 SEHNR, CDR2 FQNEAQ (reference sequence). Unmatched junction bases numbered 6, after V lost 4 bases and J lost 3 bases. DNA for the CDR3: TGTGCCAGCAGCTCTCCCGGGACAGTCAATCAGCCCCAGCATTTT. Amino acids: CASSSPGTVNQPQHF.

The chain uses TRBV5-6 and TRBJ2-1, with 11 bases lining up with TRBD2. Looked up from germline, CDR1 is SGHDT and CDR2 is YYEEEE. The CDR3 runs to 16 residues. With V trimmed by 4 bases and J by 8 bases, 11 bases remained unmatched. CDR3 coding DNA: TGTGCCAGCAGCCTGTTCGGGACTAGCGGTTATGATGAGCAGTTCTTC. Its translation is CASSLFGTSGYDEQFF. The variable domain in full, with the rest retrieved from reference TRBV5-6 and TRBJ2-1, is DAGVTQSPTHLIKTRGQQVTLRCSPKSGHDTVSWYQQALGQGPQFIFQYYEEEERQRGNFPDRFSGHQFPNYSSELNVNALLLGDSALYLCASSLFGTSGYDEQFFGPGTRLTVL.

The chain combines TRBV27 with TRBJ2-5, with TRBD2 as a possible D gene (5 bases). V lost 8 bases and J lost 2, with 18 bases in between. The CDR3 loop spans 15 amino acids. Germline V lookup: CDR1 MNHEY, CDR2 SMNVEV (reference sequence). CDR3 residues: CASRRTFELQETQYF. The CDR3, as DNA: TGTGCCAGCCGGAGGACCTTTGAACTACAAGAGACCCAGTACTTC.

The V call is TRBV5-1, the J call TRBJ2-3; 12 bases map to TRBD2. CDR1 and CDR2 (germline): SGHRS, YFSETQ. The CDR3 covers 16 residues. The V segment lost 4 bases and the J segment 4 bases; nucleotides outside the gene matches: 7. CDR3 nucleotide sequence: TGCGCCAGCAGCCCCGTGACTAGCGGGAGCTCAGATACGCAGTATTTT. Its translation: CASSPVTSGSSDTQYF. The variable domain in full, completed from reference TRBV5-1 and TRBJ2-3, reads KAGVTQTPRYLIKTRGQQVTLSCSPISGHRSVSWYQQTPGQGLQFLFEYFSETQRNKGNFPGRFSGRQFSNSRSEMNVSTLELGDSALYLCASSPVTSGSSDTQYFGPGTRLTVL.

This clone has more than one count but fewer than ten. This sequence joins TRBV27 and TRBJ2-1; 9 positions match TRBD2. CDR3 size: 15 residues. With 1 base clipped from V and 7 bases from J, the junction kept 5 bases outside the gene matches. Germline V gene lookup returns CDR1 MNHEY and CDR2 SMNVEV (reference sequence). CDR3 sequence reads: CASSLYALAGNEQFF. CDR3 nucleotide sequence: TGTGCCAGCAGTTTATATGCCCTAGCGGGAAATGAGCAGTTCTTC.

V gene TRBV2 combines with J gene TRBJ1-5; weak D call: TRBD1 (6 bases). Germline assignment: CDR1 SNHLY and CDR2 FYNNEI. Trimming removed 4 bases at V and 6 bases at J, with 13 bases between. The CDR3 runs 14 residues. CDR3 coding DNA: TGTGCCAGCAGTGGAAGGGGGGGTAGTCAGCCCCAGCATTTT. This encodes CASSGRGGSQPQHF. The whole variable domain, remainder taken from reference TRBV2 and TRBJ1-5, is EPEVTQTPSHQVTQMGQEVILRCVPISNHLYFYWYRQILGQKVEFLVSFYNNEISEKSEIFDDQFSVERPDGSNFTLKIRSTKLEDSAMYFCASSGRGGSQPQHFGDGTRLSIL.

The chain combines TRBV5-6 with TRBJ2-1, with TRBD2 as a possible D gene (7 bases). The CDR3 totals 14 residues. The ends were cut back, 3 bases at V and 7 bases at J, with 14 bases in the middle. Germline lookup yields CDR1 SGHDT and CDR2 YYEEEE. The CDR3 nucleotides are TGTGCCAGCAGCTCCGGGGGGCTCGATAATGAGCAGTTCTTC. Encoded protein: CASSSGGLDNEQFF.

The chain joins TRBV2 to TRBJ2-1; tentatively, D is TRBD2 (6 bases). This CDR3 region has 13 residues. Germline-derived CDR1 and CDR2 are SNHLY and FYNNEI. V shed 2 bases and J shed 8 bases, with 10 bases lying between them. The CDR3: CASSEQGGDEQFF. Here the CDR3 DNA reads TGTGCCAGCAGTGAACAGGGAGGCGATGAGCAGTTCTTC.

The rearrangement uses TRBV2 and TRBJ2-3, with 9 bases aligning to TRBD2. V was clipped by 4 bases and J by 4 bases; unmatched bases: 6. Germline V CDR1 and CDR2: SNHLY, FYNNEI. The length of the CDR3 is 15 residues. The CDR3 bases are TGTGCCAGCAGTGGGGTTAGCGGGAGCCCAGATACGCAGTATTTT. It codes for CASSGVSGSPDTQYF.

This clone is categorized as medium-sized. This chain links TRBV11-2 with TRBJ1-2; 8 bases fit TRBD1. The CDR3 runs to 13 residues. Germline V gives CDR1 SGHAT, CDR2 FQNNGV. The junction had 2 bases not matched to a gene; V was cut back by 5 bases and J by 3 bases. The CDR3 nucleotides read TGTGCCAGCAGCCCGGGACAGGACTATGGCTACACCTTC. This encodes CASSPGQDYGYTF.

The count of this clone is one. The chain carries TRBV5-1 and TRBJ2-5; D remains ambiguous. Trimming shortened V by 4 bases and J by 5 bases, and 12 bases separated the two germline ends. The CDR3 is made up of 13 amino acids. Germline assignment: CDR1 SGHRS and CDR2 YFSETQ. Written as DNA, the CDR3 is TGCGCCAGCAGCCCGCTGGTTGAGGAGACCCAGTACTTC. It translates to CASSPLVEETQYF.